Below, 17 T cell receptor beta chains from the same sample are listed, as sequenced in a study of shared clonotypes between healthy human individuals. This table comes from immunoSEQ multiplex PCR, and its TCRdb copy is limited to in-frame clones, with some not included. The repertoire holds around 2.1 million clones, with around 95% as singletons. The specimen was naive CD4+ T cells sorted from blood. Subset of the sample: CD45RA+ positively selected. The origin of the receptors is a man aged 18 to 35 in good health.

V is TRBV19 and J is TRBJ1-2; D possibly corresponds to TRBD1 (5 bases). V lost 8 bases to trimming and J lost 0 bases, with 16 bases between them. The CDR3 has 15 amino acids. Per the germline V gene, CDR1 is LNHDA and CDR2 is SQIVND (reference sequence). This CDR3 reads CASDAGHQPNYGYTF. Here the CDR3 DNA reads TGTGCCAGTGACGCTGGACACCAACCTAACTATGGCTACACCTTC.

CDR3 nucleotide sequence: TGTGCCAGCAGCGTGGAGGGAGTAAGGGCCGGGGAGCTGTTTTTT. The encoded protein is CASSVEGVRAGELFF. V is TRBV9 and J is TRBJ2-2, with a weak D call TRBD2 (6 bases). CDR1 and CDR2 (germline): SGDLS, YYNGEE. The CDR3 loop spans 15 amino acids. V lost 2 bases and J lost 6, with 14 bases in between.

The genes are TRBV27 and TRBJ1-5, with D tentatively TRBD1 (6 bases). With 5 bases removed from V and 1 base from J, the gap between germline ends came to 12 bases. The germline CDR1 and CDR2 sequences are MNHEY and SMNVEV (reference sequence). This CDR3 is built from 15 residues. The CDR3 DNA sequence: TGTGCCAGCAGTCCCACAGGGTTGAGCAATCAGCCCCAGCATTTT. This codes for CASSPTGLSNQPQHF.

Concerning this clone: Other nucleotide sequences in the sample specify the same CDR3. CDR3: CASSLVGSLQETQYF. CDR3 bases: TGCGCCAGCAGCTTGGTGGGCAGCCTCCAAGAGACCCAGTACTTC. The V gene is TRBV5-1, the J gene TRBJ2-5; D is unresolved. Trimming took 0 bases from V and 1 from J, leaving 10 bases between them. Looked up from germline, CDR1 is SGHRS and CDR2 is YFSETQ. The CDR3 is 15 residues long.

This clone was detected only once. The chain carries TRBV5-1 and TRBJ2-1, with a possible D match to TRBD2 (5 bases). V was shortened by 4 bases and J by 4 bases, with 15 bases between the two germline ends. Germline CDR1 reads SGHRS; CDR2 reads YFSETQ. This CDR3 is 15 amino acids long. The CDR3 spells CASSPLVSGYNEQFF. The DNA of the CDR3 is TGCGCCAGCAGCCCCCTCGTGAGCGGATACAATGAGCAGTTCTTC.

The CDR3 loop is CASSIMRGETQYF. CDR3 in DNA: TGTGCCAGTAGTATTATGCGGGGAGAGACCCAGTACTTC. This sequence joins TRBV19 and TRBJ2-5, with D possibly matching TRBD2 (6 bases). Germline V gene lookup returns CDR1 LNHDA and CDR2 SQIVND (reference sequence). This CDR3 is 13 amino acids long. V gave up 3 bases and J gave up 4 bases, with 9 bases separating them.

This sequence joins TRBV28 and TRBJ2-4; D is possibly TRBD1 or TRBD2 (6 bases each). The CDR3 is 13 residues long. V lost 5 bases and J 5 bases, leaving 10 bases between the germline ends. Germline V gene lookup returns CDR1 MDHEN and CDR2 SYDVKM. Here the CDR3 DNA reads TGTGCCAGCAGTCCCGGGGGCCAAAACATTCAGTACTTC. Amino acids: CASSPGGQNIQYF.

In the case of this clone: Different DNA sequences within this sample yield the same CDR3. This chain uses TRBV6-1 with TRBJ1-6; unclear D gene. Germline-derived CDR1 and CDR2 are MNHNS and SASEGT. Trimming took 3 bases from V and 0 from J, leaving 6 bases between them. CDR3 size: 15 residues. CDR3 region: CASSDRSSYNSPLHF. The CDR3 DNA follows: TGTGCCAGCAGTGACCGGAGCTCCTATAATTCACCCCTCCACTTT.

This chain links TRBV10-3 with TRBJ1-4, with D perhaps matching TRBD1 (5 bases). The CDR3 sequence is 15 residues long. V was trimmed by 2 bases and J by 8 bases, leaving 15 bases between them. Germline V lookup: CDR1 ENHRY, CDR2 SYGVKD. The CDR3 here is CAISEGNAGREKLFF. The CDR3, as DNA: TGTGCCATCAGTGAGGGGAATGCAGGGAGAGAAAAACTGTTTTTT.

This chain uses TRBV11-2 with TRBJ2-7; D might be TRBD2 (6 bases). There are 14 residues in the CDR3. In germline, CDR1 is SGHAT, CDR2 FQNNGV. V gave up 6 bases and J gave up 0 bases, with 12 bases separating them. DNA for the CDR3: TGTGCCAGCAGGCGGGGACGGGACTCCTACGAGCAGTACTTC. Translation gives CASRRGRDSYEQYF. The full variable domain, completed using reference TRBV11-2 and TRBJ2-7, is EAGVAQSPRYKIIEKRQSVAFWCNPISGHATLYWYQQILGQGPKLLIQFQNNGVVDDSQLPKDRFSAERLKGVDSTLKIQPAKLEDSAVYLCASRRGRDSYEQYFGPGTRLTVT.

The CDR3 DNA is TGTGCCAGCAGTGAACAGGCTCAAGAGACCCAGTACTTC. As protein: CASSEQAQETQYF. The chain carries TRBV6-4 and TRBJ2-5, with D tentatively TRBD1 (5 bases). V shed 3 bases and J shed 2 bases, with 7 bases lying between them. The CDR3 totals 13 residues. CDR1 MRHNA and CDR2 SNTAGT come from the germline V gene.

This sequence joins TRBV5-1 and TRBJ1-4; possible D gene TRBD1, 5 bases. CDR1 SGHRS and CDR2 YFSETQ come from the germline V gene. V gave up 6 bases and J gave up 5 bases, with 17 bases separating them. CDR3 size: 15 residues. CDR3 DNA: TGCGCCAGCACAACCGGGGACCGAGGAAATGAAAAACTGTTTTTT. Its translation: CASTTGDRGNEKLFF. Looking up the rest from reference TRBV5-1 and TRBJ1-4 gives the full variable domain: KAGVTQTPRYLIKTRGQQVTLSCSPISGHRSVSWYQQTPGQGLQFLFEYFSETQRNKGNFPGRFSGRQFSNSRSEMNVSTLELGDSALYLCASTTGDRGNEKLFFGSGTQLSVL.

A remark on this clone: Just one base apart from a much larger clone, this may be a read error. The sample carries other DNA sequences with the same CDR3. The chain carries TRBV11-2 and TRBJ2-5; D not resolved. The CDR3 contains 11 residues. Per germline, CDR1 SGHAT and CDR2 FQNNGV. Trimming took off 5 bases at V and 4 bases at J, with 5 bases between the two ends. CDR3 in DNA: TGTGCCAGCAGCCTAGGAGAGACCCAGTACTTC. This sequence encodes CASSLGETQYF.

The chain is built from TRBV2 and TRBJ2-7, with a tentative D call TRBD1 (5 bases). V gave up 5 bases and J gave up 1 base, with 12 bases separating them. Germline CDR1 is SNHLY and CDR2 is FYNNEI. CDR3 length: 14 amino acids. CDR3 nucleotide sequence: TGTGCCAGCAGTAGACAGAAGACATCCTACGAGCAGTACTTC. It encodes CASSRQKTSYEQYF.

This clone was counted between two and nine times. Other DNA sequences in this specimen translate into the identical CDR3. The chain joins TRBV7-9 to TRBJ1-1; no reliable D call. The V gene lost 5 bases and the J gene lost 0 bases, with 4 bases spanning the gap. Germline lookup yields CDR1 SEHNR and CDR2 FQNEAQ (reference sequence). The CDR3 loop spans 12 amino acids. The chain's CDR3 is CASSQMNTEAFF. CDR3 DNA: TGTGCCAGCAGCCAGATGAACACTGAAGCTTTCTTT.

The CDR3 is CASSARGGFTDTQYF. The CDR3 DNA reads as TGTGCCAGCAGCGCCCGGGGCGGGTTCACAGATACGCAGTATTTT. V gene TRBV9 combines with J gene TRBJ2-3; perhaps D is TRBD1 or TRBD2 (5 bases each). Germline V gene data show CDR1 as SGDLS and CDR2 as YYNGEE. The germline V and J ends were trimmed by 3 bases and 2 bases, with 13 bases remaining between them. The CDR3 is 15 amino acids.

CDR3 loop: CASSESGVNNEKLFF. CDR3 bases: TGCGCCAGCAGTGAGTCAGGGGTCAATAATGAAAAACTGTTTTTT. The gene calls are TRBV10-2 and TRBJ1-4, with D tentatively TRBD1 (5 bases). Germline values: CDR1 WSHSY, CDR2 SAAADI. V lost 0 bases, J lost 4 bases, and 9 bases lay in between. This CDR3 has 15 residues.